The sequence of this TCR beta chain was determined in a study of blood T cell repertoires in COVID-19. Study summary: Donors in the United States, Italy and Spain gave samples during acute or convalescent COVID-19. In each case, the material was cDNA or gDNA derived from T cells, B-cell-depleted T cells, or PBMCs.

In the original workflow: Nucleated cell number was recorded as an estimate derived from reference gene primer amplification. Profiled with immunoSEQ multiplex PCR; TCRdb holds only in-frame clones, not every one. Clone size and V and J calls were adopted from that table, with D and trimming inferred from the DNA. The sample includes about 240,000 clones, over 80% of them seen just once. This CDR3 region has 16 residues. The trim removed 6 bases at V and 3 bases at J, leaving 10 bases unmatched. Germline CDR1 is ENHRY and CDR2 is SYGVKD. The chain couples TRBV10-3 to TRBJ2-7; 11 nucleotides align to TRBD2. Sequenced: peripheral blood. The receptor comes from a human donor in a cohort sampled during active COVID-19. The CDR3 reads CAISPAQGLADYEQYF. The DNA of the CDR3 is TGTGCCATCAGCCCCGCCCAGGGACTAGCGGACTACGAGCAGTACTTC.